The 26 T cell receptor beta chains given below trace back to one sample, sequenced in a study of regulatory T cells in long-lasting Graves disease. Noted time point: newly diagnosed GD, antithyroid drugs for less than 3 months. The TCR library was made from RNA extracted from PBMCs. CDR3-region Arm-PCR and iRepertoire HTBI primers produced the TCR beta libraries. TCRdb ran MiXCR on the multiplex PCR reads and lists one entry per CDR3 protein. The profile shows roughly 380,000 distinct CDR3 sequences, roughly 15% of them singletons. The specimen was peripheral blood mononuclear cells (PBMCs), collected at new diagnosis, from a patient treated with antithyroid drugs. These receptors were taken from a female donor with Graves disease.

This clonotype was recorded at least ten times. V gene TRBV28 combines with J gene TRBJ2-7; possible D gene TRBD2, 5 bases. V lost 5 bases to trimming and J lost 2 bases, with 22 bases between them. Germline loops: CDR1 MDHEN, CDR2 SYDVKM. The CDR3 runs 17 residues. The CDR3 DNA follows: TGTGCCAGCAGTCCCTCGGGTGAGGGCGGCGTCCCCTACGAGCAGTACTTC. The encoded protein is CASSPSGEGGVPYEQYF.

This clonotype was seen a single time. A much larger clone lies a single base off, so this may be a read error. The chain links TRBV12-3 or TRBV12-4 to TRBJ2-1; 11 bases are shared with TRBD1. This CDR3 comprises 15 residues. V gave up 2 bases and J gave up 5 bases; unmatched junction bases: 2. The DNA of the CDR3 is TGTGCCAGCAGTTTAAGGGACAGGGGGGACAATGAGCAGTTCTTC. It translates to CASSLRDRGDNEQFF.

This clonotype was seen ten or more times. The V gene is TRBV2, the J gene TRBJ1-5; D unresolved. This CDR3 region has 13 residues. V lost 2 bases to trimming and J lost 4 bases, with 6 bases between them. Looked up from germline, CDR1 is SNHLY and CDR2 is FYNNEI. The CDR3 coding sequence is TGTGCCAGCAGTGAAATAGGGAATCAGCCCCAGCATTTT. It yields the protein CASSEIGNQPQHF.

This clonotype occurred many times. J is TRBJ2-3 and V is TRBV7-9, with TRBD1 matching over 7 bases. Germline lookup yields CDR1 SEHNR and CDR2 FQNEAQ (reference sequence). V lost 5 bases to trimming and J lost 1 base; unmatched junction nucleotides: 3. This CDR3 has 14 residues. CDR3 DNA sequence: TGTGCCAGCAGCGACGGACAGGGCACAGATACGCAGTATTTT. Its translation is CASSDGQGTDTQYF.

This clonotype came up many times. CDR3 in amino acids: CASSSGLGAYEQYF. CDR3 nucleotide sequence: TGTGCCAGCAGTTCAGGACTAGGAGCCTACGAGCAGTACTTC. This chain connects TRBV27 to TRBJ2-7, with 7 bases fitting TRBD2. CDR1 is MNHEY, CDR2 SMNVEV, per germline (reference sequence). The CDR3 contains 14 residues. V dropped 4 bases and J dropped 2; count of bases not matched to a gene: 5.

V is TRBV19 and J is TRBJ2-1, with 7 bases lining up with TRBD2. V lost 3 bases and J lost 3; bases outside the gene matches: 2. This CDR3 comprises 14 residues. Germline V gene lookup returns CDR1 LNHDA and CDR2 SQIVND (reference sequence). CDR3 DNA sequence: TGTGCCAGTAGTATGGAGCGGGACTACAATGAGCAGTTCTTC. Translated, it gives CASSMERDYNEQFF.

This clonotype was recorded many times. The chain combines TRBV6-1 with TRBJ1-1; a possible D gene is TRBD1 (5 bases). The V end lost 7 bases, the J end lost 5 bases, and 26 bases lay between the germline ends. Germline CDR1 reads MNHNS; CDR2 reads SASEGT. This CDR3 is 17 amino acids long. The CDR3 sequence: CASNKALGVRARTEAFF. CDR3 sequence (DNA): TGTGCCAGCAATAAGGCGCTCGGGGTCAGGGCTCGTACTGAAGCTTTCTTT.

This clonotype was seen many times. The chain carries TRBV19 and TRBJ2-3, with D possibly TRBD1 on 6 matching bases. With 2 bases removed from V and 4 bases from J, the gap between germline ends came to 13 bases. The CDR3 is made up of 15 amino acids. The germline CDR1 and CDR2 sequences are LNHDA and SQIVND (reference sequence). The CDR3 loop is CASSIKQGRADTQYF. For the CDR3, the DNA is TGTGCCAGTAGTATAAAACAGGGTCGGGCAGATACGCAGTATTTT.

This clonotype was seen more than once but under ten times. The gene calls are TRBV4-1 and TRBJ2-7; D is possibly TRBD1 (6 bases). This CDR3 is built from 15 residues. Germline loops: CDR1 MGHRA, CDR2 YSYEKL. V lost 1 base to trimming and J lost 2 bases, with 12 bases between them. CDR3: CASSQGPGDAYEQYF. In DNA, the CDR3 is TGCGCCAGCAGCCAAGGTCCAGGGGATGCCTACGAGCAGTACTTC.

At least ten counts were recorded for this clonotype. V gene TRBV6-2 or TRBV6-3 combines with J gene TRBJ1-1, with D perhaps matching TRBD1 (6 bases). Looked up from germline, CDR1 is MNHEY and CDR2 is SVGEGT. There are 14 residues in the CDR3. Trimming shortened V by 0 bases and J by 3 bases, and 8 bases separated the two germline ends. The CDR3 protein is CASSYSKGDTEAFF. CDR3 in DNA: TGTGCCAGCAGTTACTCCAAGGGGGACACTGAAGCTTTCTTT.

Note on this clonotype: A much larger clone lies one base from this, so it may be a read error. The rearrangement links TRBV10-3 to TRBJ1-6; D is possibly TRBD1 (6 bases). Deletions cut 7 bases from V and 6 bases from J, with 13 bases between. The CDR3 consists of 14 residues. Germline V gene sequence: CDR1 ENHRY, CDR2 SYGVKD. In DNA form, the CDR3 reads TGTGCCATCACGCCAGGGGCTGGTAATTCACCCCTCCACTTT. Protein: CAITPGAGNSPLHF.

V gene TRBV11-2 combines with J gene TRBJ2-5; D is uncertain. V was trimmed by 5 bases and J by 3 bases, leaving 13 bases between them. Per germline, CDR1 SGHAT and CDR2 FQNNGV. CDR3 length: 14 residues. CDR3 bases: TGTGCCAGCAGCCCCCCCCGCCTAGAAGAGACCCAGTACTTC. Its protein product is CASSPPRLEETQYF.

With regard to this clonotype: A much larger clone lies a single base off, so this may be a read error. V is TRBV11-2 and J is TRBJ2-1, with 9 bases that match TRBD2. Germline-derived CDR1 and CDR2 are SGHAT and FQNNGV. The CDR3 runs to 15 residues. In DNA, the CDR3 is TGTGTCAGCAGCCCTGACCCGGGACTAGCCAATGAGCAGTTCTTC. Encoded protein: CVSSPDPGLANEQFF.

This clonotype was seen a few times. The rearrangement joins TRBV6-1 to TRBJ1-1; TRBD1 aligns across 8 bases. The germline V gene encodes CDR1 MNHNS and CDR2 SASEGT. Trimming cost V 8 bases and J 0 bases; bases outside gene matches: 17. The CDR3 sequence is 18 residues long. Written as DNA, the CDR3 is TGTGCCAGCCGCTTCATCCGACAGGGGACCGGTATGAACACTGAAGCTTTCTTT. Translated: CASRFIRQGTGMNTEAFF.

Ten or more counts support this clonotype. This chain connects TRBV5-4 to TRBJ2-1; TRBD2 matches at 12 bases. V gave up 2 bases and J gave up 5 bases; unmatched junction bases: 2. CDR3 length equals 15 residues. The germline V gene encodes CDR1 SGHNT and CDR2 YYREEE (reference sequence). This CDR3 is CASSLRTSGDNEQFF. CDR3 sequence (DNA): TGTGCCAGCAGCTTAAGGACTAGCGGGGACAATGAGCAGTTCTTC.

This clonotype was found a few times. This may arise from a read error, as a much more abundant clone is one base away. V usage is TRBV3-1 and J usage is TRBJ2-7, with a possible D match to TRBD2 (5 bases). Germline V gene lookup returns CDR1 LGHDT and CDR2 YNNKEL (reference sequence). The CDR3 has 14 amino acids. V was shortened by 4 bases and J by 2 bases, with 12 bases between the two germline ends. CDR3 protein: CASSREGSTYEQYF. In nucleotides, the CDR3 is TGTGCCAGCAGCCGAGAGGGCAGCACCTACGAGCAGTACTTC.

This clonotype was detected many times. V is TRBV7-2 and J is TRBJ2-7; D perhaps matches TRBD1 (6 bases). The CDR3 has 13 amino acids. V lost 4 bases and J 2 bases, leaving 9 bases between the germline ends. Germline V CDR1 and CDR2: SGHTA, FQGNSA. CDR3 coding DNA: TGTGCCAGCAGCTCCGACAGGCCCTACGAGCAGTACTTC. Amino acids: CASSSDRPYEQYF.

The table lists this clonotype with many counts. J is TRBJ1-1 and V is TRBV7-6, with a tentative D call TRBD1 (5 bases). Germline V CDR1 and CDR2: SGHVS, FNYEAQ. This CDR3 has 14 residues. The V gene lost 6 bases and the J gene lost 4 bases, with 15 bases spanning the gap. CDR3: CASSRGVWGTEAFF. CDR3 nucleotide sequence: TGTGCCAGCAGTAGGGGCGTCTGGGGCACTGAAGCTTTCTTT.

Ten or more counts support this clonotype. CDR3 loop: CASSREVSGAEAFF. The CDR3 nucleotides read TGTGCCAGCAGCCGGGAAGTTTCGGGGGCTGAAGCTTTCTTT. The rearrangement uses TRBV13 and TRBJ1-1, with TRBD1 as a possible D gene (5 bases). The germline V and J ends were trimmed by 5 bases and 6 bases, with 16 bases remaining between them. Germline CDR1 and CDR2: PRHDT and FYEKMQ (reference sequence). CDR3 size: 14 residues.

This clonotype was seen a few times. The rearrangement links TRBV12-3 or TRBV12-4 to TRBJ2-7, with a tentative D call TRBD1 (5 bases). This CDR3 is 15 amino acids long. Trimming pared 5 bases from V and 6 bases from J, leaving 20 bases between. CDR3 amino acids: CASSLPGTGVVEQYF. As DNA, the CDR3 is TGTGCCAGCAGTCTCCCGGGTACAGGAGTGGTCGAGCAGTACTTC.

With regard to this clonotype: A single base separates this from a much larger clone, so it may be a read error. The chain employs TRBV20-1 and TRBJ1-1, with D unresolved. CDR1 DFQATT and CDR2 SNEGSKA come from the germline V gene (reference sequence). The V end lost 5 bases, the J end lost 3 bases, and 7 bases lay between the germline ends. The CDR3 runs to 11 residues. CDR3 region: CSAGEDTEAFF. The CDR3 region has the DNA TGCAGTGCTGGTGAGGACACTGAAGCTTTCTTT.

For this clonotype: A single base is all that separates this from a far larger clone, so a read error is likely. The CDR3 coding sequence is TGTGCCAGCAGTTTAATTCTAGCGGGAGGTGGCAATAAGCAGTTCTTC. This gives the protein CASSLILAGGGNKQFF. The chain joins TRBV27 to TRBJ2-3, with 11 positions matching TRBD2. With the DNA end fitting TRBJ2-1 better, the J assignment may be wrong. The germline V gene has CDR1 MNHEY and CDR2 SMNVEV (reference sequence). This CDR3 has 16 amino acids.

The V gene is TRBV2, the J gene TRBJ2-2; D ambiguous. Trimming took off 1 base at V and 9 bases at J, with 3 bases between the two ends. CDR1 and CDR2 from the germline V gene are SNHLY and FYNNEI. The CDR3 length is 11 residues. Here the CDR3 reads CASSEGRELFF. Written as DNA, the CDR3 is TGTGCCAGCAGTGAAGGCCGGGAGCTGTTTTTT.

This clonotype was seen ten or more times. The genes are TRBV3-1 and TRBJ2-1; TRBD2 agrees at 10 bases. Trimming removed 4 bases from V and 5 bases from J; junction bases left unmatched: 8. The CDR3 loop spans 16 amino acids. The germline CDR1 and CDR2 sequences are LGHDT and YNNKEL (reference sequence). CDR3: CASSPWTSGTHNEQFF. CDR3 nucleotide sequence: TGTGCCAGCAGCCCCTGGACTAGCGGAACACACAATGAGCAGTTCTTC.

There are many counts of this clonotype. This chain joins TRBV28 and TRBJ2-3; 9 bases align to TRBD1. The CDR3 covers 19 residues. Germline lookup yields CDR1 MDHEN and CDR2 SYDVKM. The trim removed 3 bases at V and 1 base at J, leaving 14 bases unmatched. CDR3 loop: CASSLPRDRVIFGTDTQYF. The CDR3 DNA reads as TGTGCCAGCAGTTTGCCCCGGGACAGGGTGATCTTTGGCACAGATACGCAGTATTTT.

This clonotype was counted between two and nine times. This chain uses TRBV5-6 with TRBJ2-2; TRBD1 might be the D (5 bases). The CDR3 sequence is 18 residues long. CDR1 is SGHDT and CDR2 is YYEEEE in the germline V gene. Trimming pared 2 bases from V and 1 base from J, leaving 18 bases between. CDR3 in amino acids: CASSFLSCCQGNTGELFF. CDR3 nucleotide sequence: TGTGCCAGCAGCTTTCTTTCTTGTTGCCAGGGGAACACCGGGGAGCTGTTTTTT.